This T cell receptor (beta chain) was found in a study of blood T cells in healthy people across ages. Primers used in a second PCR of about 6 to 12 cycles were a sample-barcoded 5' primer and a J-beta primer mix. TCRdb passed the 5' RACE reads through MiXCR, listing each CDR3 protein once. Of approximately 1.5 million distinct CDR3 sequences in the sample, about 31% were seen once. The clonotype comes from a woman aged 30 to 39 in good health. The specimen was blood.

In DNA form, the CDR3 reads TGTGCCAGCAGTTTAGGGTTTTTTGGCTACACCTTC. This encodes CASSLGFFGYTF. The chain couples TRBV12-3 or TRBV12-4 to TRBJ1-2, with unresolved D. Trimming removed 1 base from V and 7 bases from J, with 7 bases in between. The CDR3 is 12 amino acids.